This T cell receptor (beta chain) was profiled in a study of blood T cell repertoires in COVID-19. Across the study: T cells, B-cell-depleted T cells, or PBMCs provided the cDNA or gDNA that served as material.

Trimming removed 1 base at V and 2 bases at J, with 10 bases between. The CDR3 runs 14 residues. Germline CDR1 and CDR2: SGHRS and YFSETQ. Libraries were prepared by immunoSEQ multiplex PCR; TCRdb keeps only in-frame clonotypes and omits some of them. The sample shows around 140,000 clones, roughly 80% of them seen only once. The J gene is TRBJ2-7, the V gene TRBV5-1; TRBD1 might be the D (6 bases). The clonotype originates from a man aged 65 to 79 who had recovered from COVID-19. The source material was peripheral blood. Here the CDR3 DNA reads TGCGCCAGCAGCTTGAACGGACAGACCTACGAGCAGTACTTC. Its translation is CASSLNGQTYEQYF.